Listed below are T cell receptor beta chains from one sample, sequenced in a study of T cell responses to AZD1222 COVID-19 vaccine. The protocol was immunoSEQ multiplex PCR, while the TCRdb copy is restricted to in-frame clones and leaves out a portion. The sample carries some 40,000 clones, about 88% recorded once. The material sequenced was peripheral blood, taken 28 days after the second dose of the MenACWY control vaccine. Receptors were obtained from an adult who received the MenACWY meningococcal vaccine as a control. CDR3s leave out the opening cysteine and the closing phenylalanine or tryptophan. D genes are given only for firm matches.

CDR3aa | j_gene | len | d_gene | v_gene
ASSDSPGQGAGELF | TRBJ2-2 | 14 | TRBD1 | TRBV6-4
ASSRTGELF | TRBJ2-2 | 9 | NA | TRBV28
ASGDAGRMETQY | TRBJ2-5 | 12 | NA | TRBV28
ASSEFSEQY | TRBJ2-7 | 9 | NA | TRBV6-1
SVPDRWLETQY | TRBJ2-5 | 11 | NA | TRBV29-1
ASSSEGAVVANTQY | TRBJ2-3 | 14 | TRBD1 | TRBV5-6
ACSRQSNEQF | TRBJ2-1 | 10 | NA | TRBV30
ASRGLAGDRNEQF | TRBJ2-1 | 13 | TRBD2 | TRBV6-5
ASSGTSGRIEQF | TRBJ2-1 | 12 | TRBD2 | TRBV19
ASSVRGGVRTGELF | TRBJ2-2 | 14 | NA | TRBV9
ASSNPYRGRTDTQY | TRBJ2-3 | 14 | TRBD1 | TRBV19